This TCR beta chain was recorded in a study of shared clonotypes between healthy human individuals. Generated by immunoSEQ multiplex PCR, the TCRdb table keeps only in-frame clones and is missing some. The sample includes about 1.4 million clones, over 95% of them seen just once. Germline CDR1 is SGHNT and CDR2 is YYREEE (reference sequence). The CDR3 totals 15 residues. The V end lost 1 base, the J end lost 5 bases, and 16 bases lay between the germline ends. This clonotype was obtained from a man aged 30 to 39 in good health. The V and J genes are TRBV5-4 and TRBJ2-7; a possible D gene is TRBD2 (6 bases). The sequencing sample was made of naive CD4+ T cells sorted from blood. As for subset: CD45RA+ positively selected. CDR3 amino acids: CASSLKGLLIHEQYF. The CDR3, as DNA: TGTGCCAGCAGCTTGAAGGGACTCCTCATCCACGAGCAGTACTTC.